A single sample gave rise to the 29 T cell receptor beta chains below, sequenced in a study of T cells in Graves' hyperthyroidism and ophthalmopathy. TCR beta CDR3 region amplification was performed from RNA transcripts. In the first-round RT-PCR of the TCR CDR3, the HTBI primer set was used. TCRdb independently ran MiXCR on the multiplex PCR reads; one entry per CDR3 protein. The profile shows 650,000 to 800,000 distinct CDR3 sequences, just under 45% of them singletons. The source material was peripheral blood or thyroid tissue (not recorded which). The receptors originated from an adult man with Graves' disease, either hyperthyroidism or ophthalmopathy (not recorded which).

The gene calls are TRBV2 and TRBJ1-5; the D is unclear. Deletions cut 5 bases from V and 10 bases from J, with 3 bases between. There are 9 residues in the CDR3. The germline V gene has CDR1 SNHLY and CDR2 FYNNEI. CDR3 nucleotide sequence: TGTGCCAGCAGTTACCCCCAGCATTTT. It yields the protein CASSYPQHF.

The chain carries TRBV10-3 and TRBJ2-7, with 10 bases fitting TRBD1. Unmatched junction bases numbered 8, after V lost 6 bases and J lost 3 bases. The CDR3 totals 15 residues. The V gene's germline CDR1 is ENHRY and CDR2 SYGVKD. DNA of the CDR3: TGTGCCATCAGCTCAACCGGGACAGGGGACTACGAGCAGTACTTC. Amino acids: CAISSTGTGDYEQYF.

In DNA, the CDR3 is TGCAGTGCTAGAGATCGCAGCGGGAGTAACGCCGGGGAGCTGTTTTTT. Its protein is CSARDRSGSNAGELFF. The chain recombines TRBV20-1 with TRBJ2-2; the match to TRBD2 covers 8 bases. The CDR3 is 16 residues long. Germline trimming cut 0 bases from V and 6 bases from J; bases unmatched to any gene: 9. Germline V gives CDR1 DFQATT, CDR2 SNEGSKA (reference sequence).

This clonotype has only a few counts. V is TRBV7-2 and J is TRBJ2-7, with 10 bases matching TRBD2. After removal of 2 bases from V and 6 bases from J, the junction contained 19 bases not matched to a gene. From germline, CDR1 is SGHTA and CDR2 FQGNSA. This CDR3 region has 19 residues. CDR3 bases: TGTGCCAGCAGCTTACGCCCCTCACTAAGCGGGGGGGCTCCCTTCGAGCAGTACTTC. Residues: CASSLRPSLSGGAPFEQYF. The whole variable domain, remainder taken from reference TRBV7-2 and TRBJ2-7, is GAGVSQSPSNKVTEKGKDVELRCDPISGHTALYWYRQSLGQGLEFLIYFQGNSAPDKSGLPSDRFSAERTGGSVSTLTIQRTQQEDSAVYLCASSLRPSLSGGAPFEQYFGPGTRLTVT.

V usage is TRBV2 and J usage is TRBJ1-1; possibly TRBD1 for D (6 bases). V lost 6 bases, J lost 1 base, and 15 bases lay in between. Germline assignment: CDR1 SNHLY and CDR2 FYNNEI. The CDR3 extends over 15 amino acids. The CDR3 loop is CASSARQAGNTEAFF. CDR3 nucleotides: TGTGCCAGCAGCGCTAGACAGGCTGGGAACACTGAAGCTTTCTTT.

This rearrangement joins TRBV2 to TRBJ2-5; possibly TRBD2 for D (5 bases). The CDR3 length is 12 residues. The germline V gene has CDR1 SNHLY and CDR2 FYNNEI. V lost 11 bases, J lost 2 bases, and 12 bases lay in between. CDR3 sequence reads: CAGREPQETQYF. In DNA, the CDR3 is TGTGCCGGAAGGGAGCCTCAAGAGACCCAGTACTTC.

This clonotype has at least ten counts. The chain employs TRBV7-9 and TRBJ1-3; no firm D call. V was pared by 5 bases and J by 0 bases, with 11 bases between. Germline CDR1 SEHNR, CDR2 FQNEAQ (reference sequence). The CDR3 is 15 amino acids. CDR3 region: CASSPDPHSGNTIYF. CDR3 sequence (DNA): TGTGCCAGCAGCCCCGACCCCCACTCTGGAAACACCATATATTTT.

This clonotype has a handful of counts. The chain uses TRBV2 and TRBJ2-5; 7 bases are a match to TRBD1. This CDR3 comprises 15 residues. Germline CDR1 and CDR2: SNHLY and FYNNEI. The V segment lost 6 bases and the J segment 1 base; nucleotides outside the gene matches: 8. CDR3 amino acids: CASSRGQYIQETQYF. CDR3 coding DNA: TGTGCCAGCAGCCGGGGACAGTATATCCAAGAGACCCAGTACTTC.

The V gene is TRBV29-1, the J gene TRBJ1-3; 8 bases fit TRBD1. CDR1 is SQVTM, CDR2 ANQGSEA, per germline. The V gene end was trimmed by 3 bases and the J gene end by 1 base; junction bases not matched to a gene: 2. The CDR3 extends over 14 amino acids. The CDR3 spells CSVDRGRSGNTIYF. In DNA, the CDR3 is TGCAGCGTTGACAGGGGGCGTTCTGGAAACACCATATATTTT.

The V call is TRBV2, the J call TRBJ1-5, with 7 nucleotides matching TRBD1. The CDR3 extends over 15 amino acids. The germline V gene has CDR1 SNHLY and CDR2 FYNNEI. With V trimmed by 5 bases and J by 5 bases, 9 bases remained unmatched. DNA of the CDR3: TGTGCCAGCAGTTTACACTCGGGACAGTATCAGCCCCAGCATTTT. Translation: CASSLHSGQYQPQHF.

This clonotype was recorded a few times. This chain uses TRBV5-1 with TRBJ2-7; D gene unclear. Trimming removed 0 bases at V and 0 bases at J, with 7 bases between. The length of the CDR3 is 14 residues. The V gene's germline CDR1 is SGHRS and CDR2 YFSETQ. CDR3: CASSLVWDSYEQYF. CDR3 coding DNA: TGCGCCAGCAGCTTGGTCTGGGACTCCTACGAGCAGTACTTC. The full variable domain, rest sourced from reference TRBV5-1 and TRBJ2-7, is KAGVTQTPRYLIKTRGQQVTLSCSPISGHRSVSWYQQTPGQGLQFLFEYFSETQRNKGNFPGRFSGRQFSNSRSEMNVSTLELGDSALYLCASSLVWDSYEQYFGPGTRLTVT.

The table lists this clonotype with many counts. The rearrangement uses TRBV2 and TRBJ2-5; weak D call: TRBD2 (6 bases). Trimming took 6 bases from V and 7 from J, leaving 12 bases between them. There are 12 residues in the CDR3. Germline V CDR1 and CDR2: SNHLY, FYNNEI. As DNA, the CDR3 is TGTGCCAGCAGCGCGGGGAGAGGGACCCAGTACTTC. Encoded protein: CASSAGRGTQYF.

CDR3 sequence: CASSFRGRGEKLFF. CDR3 nucleotide sequence: TGTGCCAGCAGTTTCAGGGGGCGCGGTGAAAAACTGTTTTTT. V is TRBV25-1 and J is TRBJ1-4; 8 bases align to TRBD1. V lost 5 bases and J lost 7; bases outside the gene matches: 6. Germline CDR1 is MGHDK and CDR2 is SYGVNS. The CDR3 length is 14 residues.

J is TRBJ1-2 and V is TRBV20-1, with a weak D call TRBD1 (5 bases). Germline V gives CDR1 DFQATT, CDR2 SNEGSKA (reference sequence). CDR3 length equals 11 residues. V was pared by 1 base and J by 6 bases, with 6 bases between. CDR3 coding DNA: TGCAGTGCTAGAGCGGGGGATGGCTACACCTTC. Encoded protein: CSARAGDGYTF.

This clonotype occurred a few times. The chain links TRBV11-2 to TRBJ1-2; D not certain. Trimming stripped 2 bases from V and 8 bases from J, with 12 bases between. The CDR3 sequence is 13 residues long. The germline V gene encodes CDR1 SGHAT and CDR2 FQNNGV. CDR3 bases: TGTGCCAGCAGCTTAACCGACATATCCGGCTACACCTTC. Amino acid sequence: CASSLTDISGYTF.

The chain uses TRBV7-9 and TRBJ2-7, with 12 bases aligning to TRBD1. The germline V gene encodes CDR1 SEHNR and CDR2 FQNEAQ (reference sequence). CDR3 size: 15 residues. V trimming: 4 bases; J trimming: 6 bases; junction bases outside the gene matches: 7. CDR3 DNA: TGTGCCAGCAGCTACTCCGGGACAGGGGGCTTCGAGCAGTACTTC. Its protein is CASSYSGTGGFEQYF.

The gene calls are TRBV10-3 and TRBJ2-7; weak D call: TRBD2 (6 bases). Germline CDR1 reads ENHRY; CDR2 reads SYGVKD. Trimming shortened V by 6 bases and J by 5 bases, and 23 bases separated the two germline ends. The CDR3 totals 16 residues. The CDR3 is CAISSLEGRPVDEQYF. The CDR3 DNA reads TGTGCCATCAGCAGCTTGGAGGGCCGACCCGTAGACGAGCAGTACTTC.

Concerning this clonotype: A much larger clone lies a single base off, so this may be a read error. The chain employs TRBV2 and TRBJ2-5; D may match TRBD1 or TRBD2 (6 bases each). The CDR3 spans 13 residues. Germline CDR1 SNHLY, CDR2 FYNNEI. Trimming removed 7 bases from V and 9 bases from J, with 18 bases in between. The CDR3 region has the DNA TGTGCCAGCACCGGTGGACAGAGGGAGGCCCAGTACTTC. It is translated as CASTGGQREAQYF.

This clonotype was counted only a few times. The chain links TRBV12-3 or TRBV12-4 to TRBJ1-2; D not certain. Between the trimmed V and J ends, which lost 5 bases and 6 bases, there was a span of 13 bases. The CDR3 contains 13 residues. The CDR3 region has the DNA TGTGCCAGCAGTCCTAGGGTATCCCATGGCTACACCTTC. This encodes CASSPRVSHGYTF.

The V call is TRBV7-9, the J call TRBJ1-2, with 8 bases matching TRBD1. The junction had 13 bases not matched to a gene; V was cut back by 4 bases and J by 0 bases. Germline CDR1 SEHNR, CDR2 FQNEAQ (reference sequence). The CDR3 runs to 18 residues. The CDR3 here is CASSSQGTGVTTNYGYTF. The DNA of the CDR3 is TGTGCCAGCAGCTCCCAAGGGACAGGCGTCACTACTAACTATGGCTACACCTTC.

This clonotype was counted at least ten times. This sequence joins TRBV10-3 and TRBJ1-1; 7 positions match TRBD1. Germline CDR1 ENHRY, CDR2 SYGVKD. The J segment lost 1 base and the V segment lost 11 bases, leaving 10 bases of the junction unmatched. The CDR3 extends over 14 amino acids. CDR3 sequence (DNA): TGTGCCGCTGCGGACGCAGGGGGGAACACTGAAGCTTTCTTT. Protein: CAAADAGGNTEAFF.

The rearrangement uses TRBV12-3 or TRBV12-4 and TRBJ1-3; TRBD1 might be the D (6 bases). Trimming took 6 bases from V and 2 from J, leaving 14 bases between them. The length of the CDR3 is 15 residues. The CDR3 DNA follows: TGTGCCAGCAGCCACAGGGCTACCCCTGGAAACACCATATATTTT. Protein sequence: CASSHRATPGNTIYF.

The V gene is TRBV9, the J gene TRBJ2-7, with D maybe TRBD1 (6 bases). Trimming shortened V by 4 bases and J by 7 bases, and 15 bases separated the two germline ends. Germline V gives CDR1 SGDLS, CDR2 YYNGEE. The CDR3 loop spans 13 amino acids. CDR3 bases: TGTGCCAGCAGCCCAAAAGGGGGTATGGAGCAGTACTTC. Translated, it gives CASSPKGGMEQYF.

This chain joins TRBV14 and TRBJ2-5, with D unresolved. CDR3 length: 16 residues. Germline loops: CDR1 SGHDN, CDR2 FVKESK. V gave up 1 base and J gave up 1 base, with 13 bases separating them. CDR3 DNA sequence: TGTGCCAGCAGCCAAGGTCGTCGTCCTAGCCAAGAGACCCAGTACTTC. This encodes CASSQGRRPSQETQYF.

V gene TRBV30 combines with J gene TRBJ1-1, with no clear D. V was trimmed by 0 bases and J by 0 bases, leaving 8 bases between them. The CDR3 covers 14 residues. Germline CDR1 is GTSNPN and CDR2 is SVGIG (reference sequence). The CDR3 coding sequence is TGTGCCTGGAGTGTGGACCCAATGAACACTGAAGCTTTCTTT. As protein: CAWSVDPMNTEAFF.

This clonotype was recorded at least ten times. The J gene is TRBJ2-6, the V gene TRBV7-8; the D gene is possibly TRBD1 (5 bases). Germline V lookup: CDR1 SGHVS, CDR2 FQNEAQ. The CDR3 spans 16 residues. Trimming removed 3 bases at V and 4 bases at J, with 13 bases between. The CDR3 protein is CASSFGGHAGANVLTF. CDR3 coding DNA: TGTGCCAGCAGCTTCGGTGGACATGCGGGGGCCAACGTCCTGACTTTC.

The rearrangement uses TRBV10-3 and TRBJ1-1; TRBD1 is a possible D gene (5 bases). Looked up from germline, CDR1 is ENHRY and CDR2 is SYGVKD. The V gene lost 10 bases and the J gene lost 1 base, with 13 bases spanning the gap. The CDR3 sequence is 13 residues long. The CDR3 reads CASRDPRNTEAFF. CDR3 sequence (DNA): TGTGCCAGCAGGGACCCCCGGAACACTGAAGCTTTCTTT.

Remarks on this clonotype: A much more abundant neighbour one base away suggests this may be a read error. This chain joins TRBV10-3 and TRBJ2-2; the match to TRBD2 covers 8 bases. Germline loops: CDR1 ENHRY, CDR2 SYGVKD. J gave up 5 bases and V 3 bases, and 11 bases lay outside the gene matches. The CDR3 loop spans 17 amino acids. The CDR3 DNA sequence: TGTGCCATCAGTGATTTGTCGTCCGCGGGAGGTACCGGGGAGCTGTTTTTT. Protein: CAISDLSSAGGTGELFF.

At least ten counts were recorded for this clonotype. A read error may account for a junction end that differs from germline. The V gene is TRBV2, the J gene TRBJ2-5; possibly TRBD2 for D (5 bases). This CDR3 has 14 residues. CDR1 and CDR2 (germline): SNHLY, FYNNEI. CDR3 sequence: CASREGGEQETQYF. The DNA for the CDR3 is TGTGCCAGCAGAGAAGGTGGGGAGCAAGAGACCCAGTACTTC.